What follows are 22 T cell receptor beta chains derived from one specimen sequenced in a study of shared clonotypes between healthy human individuals. Naive CD8 cells were CD45RO-negative, positively selected for CCR7, excluding terminally differentiated effector memory CD45RA+ cells. Measured with immunoSEQ multiplex PCR; TCRdb has only the in-frame clones, and not every one. The sample lists roughly 2,000,000 clones, around 95% occurring once. The material sequenced was naive CD8+ T cells from PBMCs. The receptor source for this set is a man aged 18 to 29 in good health. Some clones in this sample may be carry-over from other donors' samples.

The chain links TRBV6-1 to TRBJ1-5; the D gene is possibly TRBD1 (5 bases). Germline V gives CDR1 MNHNS, CDR2 SASEGT. The ends were cut back, 8 bases at V and 5 bases at J, with 13 bases in the middle. This CDR3 spans 13 amino acids. The CDR3 loop reads CASHNWGDQPQHF. The CDR3 DNA reads as TGTGCCAGCCACAACTGGGGGGATCAGCCCCAGCATTTT.

CDR3 loop: CAISEWAGGVYEQYF. In DNA, the CDR3 is TGTGCCATCAGTGAGTGGGCGGGAGGGGTGTACGAGCAGTACTTC. The chain carries TRBV10-3 and TRBJ2-7, with TRBD2 identical over 9 bases. Germline assignment: CDR1 ENHRY and CDR2 SYGVKD. This CDR3 contains 15 residues. After removal of 1 base from V and 4 bases from J, the junction contained 5 bases not matched to a gene.

Points on this clone: This CDR3 is also generated by other DNA sequences in the sample. V usage is TRBV4-3 and J usage is TRBJ2-7; 7 bases fit TRBD1. Trimming removed 1 base from V and 7 bases from J; junction bases left unmatched: 1. The CDR3 sequence is 12 residues long. Germline V gene lookup returns CDR1 LGHNA and CDR2 YSLEER. Here the CDR3 DNA reads TGCGCCAGCAGCCAAGGACAGGGTGAGCAGTACTTC. Its translation: CASSQGQGEQYF.

This chain connects TRBV5-1 to TRBJ1-4; 8 bases align to TRBD1. V lost 0 bases and J lost 10; bases outside the gene matches: 8. The germline gives CDR1 SGHRS, CDR2 YFSETQ. The CDR3 runs 15 residues. CDR3 nucleotides: TGCGCCAGCAGCTTGGCCCGGCAGGGGGCCAGAAAACTGTTTTTT. Translating gives CASSLARQGARKLFF.

V gene TRBV28 combines with J gene TRBJ2-1; 11 bases fit TRBD2. This CDR3 is 15 amino acids long. The V gene end was trimmed by 3 bases and the J gene end by 6 bases; junction bases not matched to a gene: 4. Germline V gene lookup returns CDR1 MDHEN and CDR2 SYDVKM. CDR3 loop: CASSFSGRALNEQFF. For the CDR3, the DNA is TGTGCCAGCAGTTTTAGCGGGAGGGCCCTCAATGAGCAGTTCTTC.

The chain couples TRBV12-5 to TRBJ2-1, with 13 bases lining up with TRBD2. The CDR3 is made up of 17 amino acids. Germline assignment: CDR1 LGHNT and CDR2 FRNRAP. Trimming removed 0 bases from V and 5 bases from J; junction bases left unmatched: 4. CDR3 amino acids: CASGLVRTSGRDNEQFF. The CDR3 DNA is TGTGCTAGTGGTTTGGTGAGGACTAGCGGGAGAGACAATGAGCAGTTCTTC.

With respect to this clone: Within the sample, other DNA sequences also encode this same CDR3. The chain recombines TRBV7-2 with TRBJ2-7; TRBD1 is a possible D gene (6 bases). The germline gives CDR1 SGHTA, CDR2 FQGNSA. V shed 1 base and J shed 6 bases, with 7 bases lying between them. The CDR3 totals 12 residues. This CDR3 is CASSLGGREQYF. CDR3 nucleotide sequence: TGTGCCAGCAGCTTAGGGGGGCGCGAGCAGTACTTC.

The chain couples TRBV5-1 to TRBJ2-2; 11 nucleotides match TRBD1. Trimming took 4 bases from V and 9 from J; bases not matched to a gene: 5. The CDR3 runs to 14 residues. Per germline, CDR1 SGHRS and CDR2 YFSETQ. CDR3 sequence (DNA): TGCGCCAGCAGCCCGGACAGGGGGCTTTGGGAGCTGTTTTTT. It encodes CASSPDRGLWELFF.

V is TRBV7-9 and J is TRBJ1-2; unclear D gene. The CDR3 has 14 amino acids. V lost 10 bases, J lost 6 bases, and 21 bases lay in between. Germline V gene data show CDR1 as SEHNR and CDR2 as FQNEAQ (reference sequence). CDR3: CATTLETDGHGYTF. As DNA, the CDR3 is TGTGCCACCACCTTGGAGACGGATGGGCATGGCTACACCTTC. The whole variable domain, filled in from reference TRBV7-9 and TRBJ1-2, reads DTGVSQNPRHKITKRGQNVTFRCDPISEHNRLYWYRQTLGQGPEFLTYFQNEAQLEKSRLLSDRFSAERPKGSFSTLEIQRTEQGDSAMYLCATTLETDGHGYTFGSGTRLTVV.

The V call is TRBV7-9, the J call TRBJ1-4; 11 bases align to TRBD1. The CDR3 spans 15 residues. After removal of 5 bases from V and 6 bases from J, the junction contained 5 bases not matched to a gene. CDR1 SEHNR and CDR2 FQNEAQ come from the germline V gene (reference sequence). The CDR3 DNA reads as TGTGCCAGCAGCCTAAGGACAGGGGGCGATGAAAAACTGTTTTTT. Amino acid sequence: CASSLRTGGDEKLFF.

This chain joins TRBV27 and TRBJ2-7; 9 positions agree with TRBD1. CDR3 length: 15 residues. The junction had 8 bases not matched to a gene; V was cut back by 5 bases and J by 3 bases. CDR1 and CDR2 from the germline V gene are MNHEY and SMNVEV (reference sequence). CDR3 protein: CASSPRTGVIYEQYF. The CDR3 coding sequence is TGTGCCAGCAGTCCCCGGACAGGGGTGATCTACGAGCAGTACTTC.

This chain links TRBV2 with TRBJ2-1; 10 bases are a match to TRBD1. The ends lost 0 bases at V and 0 bases at J; junction bases unmatched: 11. Germline-derived CDR1 and CDR2 are SNHLY and FYNNEI. The CDR3 length is 20 residues. CDR3 nucleotides: TGTGCCAGCAGTGAAGCCCGGGACAGGGGCCCAACGAGCTCCTACAATGAGCAGTTCTTC. The encoded protein is CASSEARDRGPTSSYNEQFF.

This chain uses TRBV4-2 with TRBJ2-4; D remains ambiguous. Between the trimmed V and J ends, which lost 0 bases and 5 bases, there was a span of 11 bases. In germline, CDR1 is LGHNA, CDR2 YNFKEQ. The CDR3 spans 15 residues. Here the CDR3 reads CASSQDLWPQNIQYF. The CDR3 DNA follows: TGTGCCAGCAGCCAAGATTTGTGGCCTCAAAACATTCAGTACTTC.

The chain recombines TRBV27 with TRBJ1-2, with unresolved D. V was clipped by 6 bases and J by 4 bases, with 18 bases between them. The CDR3 totals 15 residues. Germline V gene lookup returns CDR1 MNHEY and CDR2 SMNVEV (reference sequence). The CDR3 sequence is CASSLRAAERYGYTF. The CDR3 DNA reads as TGTGCCAGCAGCCTAAGGGCAGCCGAGCGCTATGGCTACACCTTC.

The chain is built from TRBV29-1 and TRBJ2-5; 10 bases align to TRBD1. Germline V gives CDR1 SQVTM, CDR2 ANQGSEA. The J segment lost 0 bases and the V segment lost 7 bases, leaving 11 bases of the junction unmatched. This CDR3 comprises 16 residues. CDR3 loop: CSAPGQGPSDQETQYF. The CDR3 DNA reads TGCAGCGCACCGGGACAGGGGCCTTCAGACCAAGAGACCCAGTACTTC.

The chain carries TRBV11-3 and TRBJ2-1; D is uncertain. Germline V gene lookup returns CDR1 SGHNT and CDR2 YENEEA. This CDR3 comprises 12 residues. The V and J ends lost 5 bases and 1 base respectively, with 3 bases between them. CDR3 nucleotide sequence: TGTGCCAGCAGCGGTTCCTACAATGAGCAGTTCTTC. Translated, it gives CASSGSYNEQFF.

Comment on this clone: This same CDR3 is encoded by further DNA sequences in the sample. The chain uses TRBV27 and TRBJ1-1, with unresolved D. The germline V and J ends were trimmed by 3 bases and 5 bases, with 10 bases remaining between them. CDR3 length: 13 amino acids. Germline-derived CDR1 and CDR2 are MNHEY and SMNVEV (reference sequence). The CDR3 sequence is CASSLVRDTEAFF. The CDR3 DNA sequence: TGTGCCAGCAGTTTGGTCCGGGATACTGAAGCTTTCTTT.

The rearrangement links TRBV19 to TRBJ1-5; 9 bases are shared with TRBD1. Germline trimming cut 6 bases from V and 4 bases from J; bases unmatched to any gene: 7. Germline V gene data show CDR1 as LNHDA and CDR2 as SQIVND (reference sequence). The CDR3 spans 15 residues. The CDR3 loop is CASSHRGPGNQPQHF. The CDR3 nucleotides read TGTGCCAGTAGCCACAGGGGGCCAGGAAATCAGCCCCAGCATTTT.

This rearrangement joins TRBV9 to TRBJ2-1; D possibly uses TRBD1 or TRBD2 (5 bases each). The CDR3 is 15 amino acids. V gave up 0 bases and J gave up 10 bases, with 17 bases separating them. Looked up from germline, CDR1 is SGDLS and CDR2 is YYNGEE. CDR3 loop: CASSVDRRGLGEQFF. In DNA form, the CDR3 reads TGTGCCAGCAGCGTAGACCGCCGGGGCTTGGGGGAGCAGTTCTTC.

This clone occurred once. The chain carries TRBV25-1 and TRBJ1-2; TRBD1 aligns across 10 bases. The CDR3 spans 14 residues. The ends lost 3 bases at V and 5 bases at J; junction bases unmatched: 3. From germline, CDR1 is MGHDK and CDR2 SYGVNS. The CDR3 nucleotides are TGTGCCAGCAGTGAGACAGGGGGCGGTTATGGCTACACCTTC. This sequence encodes CASSETGGGYGYTF.

This clone was observed a few times. The chain is built from TRBV5-6 and TRBJ1-1; D unclear. CDR1 is SGHDT and CDR2 is YYEEEE in the germline V gene. Trimming shortened V by 4 bases and J by 5 bases, and 9 bases separated the two germline ends. This CDR3 has 12 residues. The CDR3 region has the DNA TGTGCCAGCAGCGCGGGGAAGACTGAAGCTTTCTTT. Amino acids: CASSAGKTEAFF.

The chain employs TRBV9 and TRBJ2-2; 9 bases align to TRBD1. The germline V gene has CDR1 SGDLS and CDR2 YYNGEE. The ends lost 1 base at V and 0 bases at J; junction bases unmatched: 7. The CDR3 totals 18 residues. The CDR3 loop reads CASSVSPGQGSNTGELFF. CDR3 nucleotides: TGTGCCAGCAGCGTAAGCCCGGGACAGGGCTCGAACACCGGGGAGCTGTTTTTT.